This is a list of T cell receptor beta chains from one sample in a study of regulatory T cells in long-lasting Graves disease. TCRdb ran MiXCR on the multiplex PCR reads and lists one entry per CDR3 protein. The sample lists about 330,000 distinct CDR3 sequences, 15% to 20% seen once, with 20% to 25% in the top ten. Another study also made use of these data, one on T cells in Graves' hyperthyroidism and ophthalmopathy.

The source material was peripheral blood mononuclear cells (PBMCs), sampled at new diagnosis, from a patient treated with antithyroid drugs. Receptors originate from a woman under 30 with Graves disease. Each CDR3 is given with its conserved first and last residue. A D gene is named only where the DNA matches it firmly. Clone size is stated in some rows and not others, as once, few, many or a class when expanded.

v_gene	abundance	j_gene	d_gene	CDR3aa	CDR3nt
TRBV2	many	TRBJ2-3	TRBD2	CASTPSGGGDTQYF	TGTGCCAGCACCCCTAGCGGGGGAGGAGATACGCAGTATTTT
TRBV24-1	few	TRBJ2-1	NA	CATSARVPYNEQFF	TGTGCCACCAGTGCGCGGGTCCCCTACAATGAGCAGTTCTTC
TRBV14	NA	TRBJ2-7	TRBD1	CASSRDRADEQYF	TGTGCCAGCAGCCGGGACAGGGCAGACGAGCAGTACTTC
TRBV6-2/TRBV6-3	NA	TRBJ2-1	NA	CASRRLSSYNEQFF	TGTGCCAGCAGGAGACTGAGCTCCTACAATGAGCAGTTCTTC
TRBV3-1	many	TRBJ1-1	NA	CASSPAFLKGERAFF	TGTGCCAGCAGCCCTGCCTTTTTAAAAGGGGAAAGAGCTTTCTTT
TRBV5-5	NA	TRBJ1-2	NA	CASTRQDGGAYGYTF	TGTGCCAGTACTCGACAGGACGGGGGGGCCTATGGCTACACCTTC
TRBV6-1	NA	TRBJ2-1	NA	CASSRGRGRGAQSSYNEQFF	TGTGCCAGCAGCCGAGGGAGAGGCAGGGGGGCCCAGAGCTCCTACAATGAGCAGTTCTTC
TRBV2	many	TRBJ2-5	NA	CASSEAWQETQYF	TGTGCCAGCAGTGAGGCTTGGCAAGAGACCCAGTACTTC
TRBV27	NA	TRBJ2-7	NA	CASSLLRGGTYEQYF	TGTGCCAGCAGTTTACTAAGAGGGGGGACCTACGAGCAGTACTTC
TRBV7-9	few	TRBJ2-5	NA	CASKGRQGTQYF	TGTGCCAGCAAGGGGCGACAAGGGACCCAGTACTTC
TRBV20-1	NA	TRBJ2-1	TRBD2	CSVRGLAGVPPYNEQFF	TGCAGTGTTAGGGGACTAGCGGGAGTCCCTCCCTACAATGAGCAGTTCTTC
TRBV25-1	few	TRBJ2-1	TRBD2	CASSKRLAGNNEQFF	TGTGCCAGCAGCAAGAGACTAGCGGGGAACAATGAGCAGTTCTTC
TRBV2	many	TRBJ2-7	NA	CASLSYEQYF	TGTGCCAGCCTTTCTTACGAGCAGTACTTC
TRBV7-8	many	TRBJ2-1	NA	CASSLAVGGSYNEQFF	TGTGCCAGCAGCTTAGCGGTCGGGGGTTCCTACAATGAGCAGTTCTTC
TRBV27	few	TRBJ2-5	TRBD2	CASSLFGGGTPGGRGPETQYF	TGTGCCAGCAGTTTATTCGGGGGGGGGACACCGGGAGGGCGGGGTCCAGAGACCCAGTACTTC
TRBV6-1	few	TRBJ1-6	TRBD1	CASSLGSGGNSPLHF	TGTGCCAGCAGCTTAGGTTCAGGGGGCAATTCACCCCTCCACTTT
TRBV6-1	NA	TRBJ1-1	NA	CASSEAGKVRGMKNTEAFF	TGTGCCAGCAGTGAAGCGGGTAAGGTGAGGGGGATGAAGAACACTGAAGCTTTCTTT
TRBV20-1	NA	TRBJ2-5	TRBD1	CSAWDRKYQETQYF	TGCAGTGCTTGGGACAGAAAGTACCAAGAGACCCAGTACTTC
TRBV20-1	NA	TRBJ2-7	TRBD2	CSASGRLAGVPYEQYF	TGCAGTGCTTCTGGACGACTAGCGGGTGTGCCCTACGAGCAGTACTTC
TRBV7-9	few	TRBJ1-1	NA	CASSPGLDGAFF	TGTGCCAGCAGCCCCGGTCTAGATGGGGCTTTCTTT